This is a list of T cell receptor beta chains from one sample in a study of CD8 T cells in Susac syndrome. TCRdb called the immunoSEQ multiplex PCR reads again in MiXCR, with one record for every CDR3 protein. The repertoire holds about 200,000 distinct CDR3 sequences, with approximately 90% as singletons. The sample was CD8+ T cells from PBMCs. The receptors were gathered from a human donor with multiple sclerosis. The CDR3 runs from the conserved cysteine through the conserved F or W. D genes are given only for firm matches. A row's size may be missing; if present it is once, few, many or a size class.

size,J,D,V,DNA,CDR3
.,TRBJ2-1,.,TRBV7-8,TGTGCCAGCAGCTTAGACCCCGTTGGCCCCTACAATGAGCAGTTCTTC,CASSLDPVGPYNEQFF
.,TRBJ2-2,TRBD2,TRBV9,TGTGCCAGCAGCGGCGGGGGGGCGACCGGGGAGCTGTTTTTT,CASSGGGATGELFF
.,TRBJ1-1,.,TRBV7-9,TGTGCCAGCAGCTTCTCCCGGGACACTGAAGCTTTCTTT,CASSFSRDTEAFF
few,TRBJ2-7,TRBD2,TRBV18,TGTGCCAGCTCACCACCAGCGGGGAACTCCTACGAGCAGTACTTC,CASSPPAGNSYEQYF
.,TRBJ2-7,TRBD2,TRBV3-1,TGTGCCAGCAGCTCGACCGGGAGGTCCTACGAGCAGTACTTC,CASSSTGRSYEQYF
.,TRBJ2-3,.,TRBV7-8,TGTGCCAGCAGCTTGAGGCTAGTAGCCGGACCCTTTAGCACAGATACGCAGTATTTT,CASSLRLVAGPFSTDTQYF
.,TRBJ2-1,TRBD2,TRBV7-2,TGTGCCAGCAGCCCCTTCAGCGGGGGGCTTAACAATGAGCAGTTCTTC,CASSPFSGGLNNEQFF
once,TRBJ2-1,TRBD2,TRBV6-1,TGTGCCAGCAAGCCTCCGGGACTAGCGGGGGGGGCCTCCTACAATGAGCAGTTCTTC,CASKPPGLAGGASYNEQFF
.,TRBJ2-1,TRBD2,TRBV7-3,TGTGCCAGCAGCCCGACTAGCGGGGATTACAATGAGCAGTTCTTC,CASSPTSGDYNEQFF
.,TRBJ2-2,TRBD1,TRBV10-3,TGTGCCATCAGTGTGGGGGACAGGGGTGCCGGGGAGCTGTTTTTT,CAISVGDRGAGELFF